One and the same sample provided the 6 T cell receptor beta chains below, sequenced in a study of cytomegalovirus exposure and HLA in healthy donors. The study ran its PCR with 60 Vbeta and 13 Jbeta primers. Assay used: immunoSEQ multiplex PCR; TCRdb lists only in-frame clones, some missing. The sample yields about 160,000 clones, about 85% seen once. The sequenced sample consisted of PBMCs. The receptors stem from a human donor in good health.

This chain joins TRBV6-1 and TRBJ2-4; TRBD1 matches 8 bases. Germline V gene data show CDR1 as MNHNS and CDR2 as SASEGT. V shed 6 bases and J 9 bases; nucleotides not matched to a gene: 10. This CDR3 is built from 14 residues. DNA for the CDR3: TGTGCCAGCAGCTCAGACAGGGGTCGGCCCATTCAGTACTTC. Translating it yields CASSSDRGRPIQYF.

This clone was counted a single time. The chain has TRBV4-2 and TRBJ1-1; tentative D call: TRBD1 (6 bases). The CDR3 spans 12 residues. From germline, CDR1 is LGHNA and CDR2 YNFKEQ. The CDR3 DNA reads TGTGCTTCAGGGGTTATGGCGACTGAAGCTTTCTTT. This encodes CASGVMATEAFF.

This clone was seen a single time. The chain is built from TRBV27 and TRBJ2-7; weak D call: TRBD1 (5 bases). Germline loops: CDR1 MNHEY, CDR2 SMNVEV (reference sequence). This CDR3 is 15 amino acids long. V gave up 6 bases and J gave up 0 bases, with 15 bases separating them. The CDR3 loop is CASRDTAYSSYEQYF. CDR3 sequence (DNA): TGTGCCAGCAGGGACACAGCTTATAGCTCCTACGAGCAGTACTTC.

The chain joins TRBV7-2 to TRBJ1-4, with D uncertain. The CDR3 has 16 amino acids. With 3 bases removed from V and 7 bases from J, the gap between germline ends came to 18 bases. Germline V gene data show CDR1 as SGHTA and CDR2 as FQGNSA. CDR3 nucleotide sequence: TGTGCCAGCAGCTTTAAAATAGGTGGAGGTGGTGAAAAACTGTTTTTT. It encodes CASSFKIGGGGEKLFF.

The chain recombines TRBV5-1 with TRBJ1-2, with TRBD1 as a possible D gene (5 bases). The CDR3 spans 15 residues. V lost 4 bases and J 4 bases, leaving 17 bases between the germline ends. Germline assignment: CDR1 SGHRS and CDR2 YFSETQ. CDR3 DNA sequence: TGCGCCAGCAGCCCGTCAGTTGGGGGAGGCTATGGCTACACCTTC. Translating gives CASSPSVGGGYGYTF.

The rearrangement links TRBV10-2 to TRBJ1-2, with D possibly being TRBD1 (5 bases). CDR1 is WSHSY, CDR2 SAAADI, per germline. Trimming pared 0 bases from V and 3 bases from J, leaving 17 bases between. CDR3 size: 17 residues. CDR3 coding DNA: TGCGCCAGCAGTGAGTCTCGGGCTCAGGCAGGGTACTATGGCTACACCTTC. Translating gives CASSESRAQAGYYGYTF.